This T cell receptor (beta chain) was documented in a study of technical replicates of blood from a few donors (TCRdb year 2017). A word on this clone: Its specific antigen is unknown. Per-nucleotide qualities are absent, and no much larger clonotype sits a single base away.

The cysteine opens and the phenylalanine closes a CDR3 of 13 amino acids. The CDR3 DNA has 39 bases and is translated from base 1. Per the germline V gene, SGHTA is the CDR1 and FQGTGA is the CDR2. Relative to germline, V is missing 5 bases and J is missing 5 bases, with 3 bases of the junction outside any gene match. Preparation of the library involved the immunoSEQ multiplex PCR assay. TCRdb holds this immuneACCESS table with in-frame rearrangements only. Some clones are missing; in checked studies, unresolved V genes explain under half, and the rest has no known cause. This sample is represented by almost 90,000 clones; over 90% of them were singletons. 0.34% of the sample is in the top ten clones.

Sequencing was carried out using T cells isolated from PBMCs. The chain couples TRBV7-3 to TRBJ2-5; 9 central nucleotides agree with TRBD1. The sequence was collected from a human donor in good health. The CDR3 loop reads CASSQDRGETQYF. The DNA sequence is TGTGCCAGCAGCCAGGACAGGGGCGAGACCCAGTACTTC.